This passage covers 2 T cell receptor beta chains from one sample sequenced in a study of cytomegalovirus exposure and HLA in healthy donors. The PCR ran on 60 Vbeta and 13 Jbeta primers. The data were produced by immunoSEQ multiplex PCR, yet TCRdb's version contains in-frame clones alone and is incomplete. The sample consists of some 76,000 clones, just under 80% of them appearing once. The specimen sequenced was PBMCs. Every receptor here comes from a woman aged 40-49 years in good health and CMV-seropositive.

The rearrangement uses TRBV7-9 and TRBJ2-5; 8 positions match TRBD1. Germline trimming cut 5 bases from V and 4 bases from J; bases unmatched to any gene: 9. Germline-derived CDR1 and CDR2 are SEHNR and FQNEAQ (reference sequence). The CDR3 spans 15 residues. CDR3 sequence (DNA): TGTGCCAGCAGCCCCCGGACAGGGCCCTTAGAGACCCAGTACTTC. It yields the protein CASSPRTGPLETQYF.

V and J are TRBV9 and TRBJ2-1; possibly TRBD2 for D (6 bases). Between the trimmed V and J ends, which lost 0 bases and 2 bases, there was a span of 9 bases. This CDR3 is built from 15 residues. Germline-derived CDR1 and CDR2 are SGDLS and YYNGEE. The CDR3 loop reads CASSVGSGAYNEQFF. The CDR3 bases are TGTGCCAGCAGCGTAGGCTCGGGGGCCTACAATGAGCAGTTCTTC.